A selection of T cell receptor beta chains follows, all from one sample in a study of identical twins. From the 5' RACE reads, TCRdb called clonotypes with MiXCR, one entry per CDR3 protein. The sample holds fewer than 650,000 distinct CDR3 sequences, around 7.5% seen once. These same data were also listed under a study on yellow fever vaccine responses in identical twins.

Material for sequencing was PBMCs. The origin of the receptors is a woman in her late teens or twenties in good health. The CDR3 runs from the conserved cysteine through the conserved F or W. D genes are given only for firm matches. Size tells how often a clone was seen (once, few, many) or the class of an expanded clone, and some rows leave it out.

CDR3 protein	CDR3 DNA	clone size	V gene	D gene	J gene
CASSQDLRFGNTIYF	TGTGCCAGCAGCCAAGATCTAAGATTCGGAAACACCATATATTTT	few	TRBV14	-	TRBJ1-3
CASIQGWSETQYF	TGCGCCAGCATCCAAGGATGGTCAGAGACCCAGTACTTC	-	TRBV4-1	-	TRBJ2-5
CASSQARLARRETQYF	TGTGCCAGCAGCCAAGCACGACTAGCACGGAGGGAGACCCAGTACTTC	few	TRBV3-1	TRBD2	TRBJ2-5
CASRLYGEQFF	TGTGCCAGCAGACTTTATGGTGAGCAGTTCTTC	few	TRBV3-1	-	TRBJ2-1
CTSSPRETSGGTDTQYF	TGCACCAGCAGCCCCCGCGAGACTAGCGGGGGCACAGATACGCAGTATTTT	-	TRBV5-1	TRBD2	TRBJ2-3
CASSQDRRTDLLAKNIQYF	TGCGCCAGCAGCCAAGATCGCCGGACAGACCTGCTAGCCAAAAACATTCAGTACTTC	-	TRBV4-1	-	TRBJ2-4
CASSPPPTSGSYEQYF	TGCGCCAGCAGCCCGCCTCCGACTAGCGGATCCTACGAGCAGTACTTC	many	TRBV5-1	TRBD2	TRBJ2-7
CSATVTYEQYF	TGCAGTGCTACAGTAACCTACGAGCAGTACTTC	many	TRBV20-1	-	TRBJ2-7
CSAGGTGANQPQHF	TGCAGTGCCGGGGGGACAGGGGCCAATCAGCCCCAGCATTTT	many	TRBV20-1	TRBD1	TRBJ1-5
CASSTLPGQQETQYF	TGTGCCAGCTCAACACTTCCGGGACAGCAAGAGACCCAGTACTTC	many	TRBV18	TRBD1	TRBJ2-5
CASSDEGSTDTQYF	TGTGCCAGCAGTGACGAGGGTAGCACAGATACGCAGTATTTT	-	TRBV2	-	TRBJ2-3
CASSPKNSGNTIYF	TGTGCCAGCTCACCAAAGAACTCTGGAAACACCATATATTTT	-	TRBV18	-	TRBJ1-3
CASSHIVTGRTNTEAFF	TGCGCCAGCAGCCACATCGTAACCGGACGGACGAACACTGAAGCTTTCTTT	-	TRBV4-1	-	TRBJ1-1
CASSFTGGDQPQHF	TGTGCCAGCTCATTCACAGGGGGGGATCAGCCCCAGCATTTT	few	TRBV18	TRBD1	TRBJ1-5
CASSQAGARDTGELFF	TGTGCCAGCAGCCAAGCGGGGGCGCGGGACACCGGGGAGCTGTTTTTT	-	TRBV3-1	-	TRBJ2-2
CASSEWRGNTEAFF	TGTGCCAGCAGTGAATGGCGGGGGAACACTGAAGCTTTCTTT	few	TRBV25-1	-	TRBJ1-1
CASSGGQGFSTDTQYF	TGTGCCAGCAGCGGAGGACAGGGTTTTAGCACAGATACGCAGTATTTT	few	TRBV5-5	TRBD1	TRBJ2-3
CASSQDARAYEQYF	TGTGCCAGCAGCCAAGATGCCAGGGCCTACGAGCAGTACTTC	few	TRBV3-1	-	TRBJ2-7
CASSVEPAGAYNEQFF	TGTGCCAGCAGCGTAGAGCCAGCGGGAGCCTACAATGAGCAGTTCTTC	-	TRBV9	TRBD2	TRBJ2-1
CASMGRTSGIEQYF	TGTGCCAGCATGGGGAGGACTAGCGGGATCGAGCAGTACTTC	few	TRBV27	TRBD2	TRBJ2-7
CASSLLSAGVSAYEQYF	TGCGCCAGCAGCTTACTCTCAGCGGGAGTAAGCGCGTACGAGCAGTACTTC	few	TRBV5-1	TRBD2	TRBJ2-7
CAISEGGRATNEQFF	TGTGCCATCAGTGAAGGCGGGAGGGCTACGAATGAGCAGTTCTTC	many	TRBV10-3	TRBD2	TRBJ2-1